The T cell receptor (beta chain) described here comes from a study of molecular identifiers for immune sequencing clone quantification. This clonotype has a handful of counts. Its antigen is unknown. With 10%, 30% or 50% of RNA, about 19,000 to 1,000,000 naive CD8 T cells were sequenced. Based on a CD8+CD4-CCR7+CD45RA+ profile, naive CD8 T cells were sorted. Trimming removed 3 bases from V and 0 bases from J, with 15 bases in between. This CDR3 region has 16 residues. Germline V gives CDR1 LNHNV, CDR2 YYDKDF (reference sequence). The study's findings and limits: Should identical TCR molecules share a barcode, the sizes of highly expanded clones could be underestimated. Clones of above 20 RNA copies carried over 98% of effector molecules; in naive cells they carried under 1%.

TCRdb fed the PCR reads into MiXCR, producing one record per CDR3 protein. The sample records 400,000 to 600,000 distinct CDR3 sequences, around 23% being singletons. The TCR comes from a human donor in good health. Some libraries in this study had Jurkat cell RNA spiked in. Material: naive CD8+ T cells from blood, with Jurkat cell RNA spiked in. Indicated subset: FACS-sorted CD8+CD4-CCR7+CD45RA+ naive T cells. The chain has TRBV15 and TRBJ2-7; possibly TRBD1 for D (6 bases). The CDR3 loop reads CATSSAGQSSSYEQYF. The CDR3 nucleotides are TGTGCCACCAGCAGTGCAGGACAGAGCAGCTCCTACGAGCAGTACTTC.